A selection of T cell receptor beta chains follows, all from one sample in a study of blood T cells in healthy people across ages. TCRdb re-analysed the 5' RACE reads in MiXCR, keeping a single row per CDR3 protein. The sample has around 1,000,000 distinct CDR3 sequences; 20% to 25% are singletons. The same data also contributed to another study, on T cells of mothers and their children.

Sequencing input: blood. These receptors originate from a girl aged 2 to 9 in good health. Each CDR3 is given without its conserved first and last residue. The D gene is left open where the match is weak.

d_call,j_call,v_call,cdr3_aa
TRBD2,TRBJ2-7,TRBV5-1,ASRGEGEQY
.,TRBJ2-3,TRBV21-1,ASSKGLKGTDTQY
TRBD1,TRBJ2-5,TRBV7-2,ANSFPGQQETQY
TRBD2,TRBJ2-1,TRBV12-3/TRBV12-4,ASSSPGLAGGASYNEQF
TRBD2,TRBJ2-2,TRBV7-2,ASSLGPPSGVNTGELF
.,TRBJ2-1,TRBV11-3,ASSLGDRTHEQF
TRBD1,TRBJ2-1,TRBV7-2,ASSQRTGAGEQF
TRBD2,TRBJ2-1,TRBV4-2,ASSQEGTSASSYNEQF
.,TRBJ1-1,TRBV12-3/TRBV12-4,ASRRASVFEAF
.,TRBJ1-1,TRBV12-3/TRBV12-4,ASSFQGTNTEAF
.,TRBJ2-3,TRBV7-6,ASSSEHGVLDPQY
TRBD1,TRBJ1-3,TRBV9,ASSSRTGEGNTIY
.,TRBJ1-2,TRBV6-5,ASSYMGSYGYT
.,TRBJ1-6,TRBV24-1,ATSEPMGGSPLH
.,TRBJ2-3,TRBV7-2,ASSSDGTDTQY
TRBD2,TRBJ2-5,TRBV24-1,ATSDYLAGGETQY
TRBD1,TRBJ1-2,TRBV7-2,ASSLVLPGQSPHGYT
.,TRBJ1-3,TRBV7-2,ASSWGGRGGRNTIY
TRBD2,TRBJ2-1,TRBV7-9,ASSQTLAGYEQF
TRBD2,TRBJ2-2,TRBV5-1,ASTALAAQSPGELF
.,TRBJ1-2,TRBV7-2,ASPGGGTNYGYT
TRBD2,TRBJ2-1,TRBV7-8,ASSLAGLAGGPYNEQF